This T cell receptor beta chain was obtained from a study of cytomegalovirus exposure and HLA in healthy donors (dated by TCRdb to 2016 to 2017). For context, the study as a whole: In an earlier analysis of some 550 of the donors, approximately 260 Gb of sequence data and 117 million unique TCR beta sequences from some 170 million T cells were reported. About 310 gigabases of sequencing data and 70 million to 85 million unique TCR sequences were included in an early release covering 500 to 750 HLA-typed donors. Of the roughly 400 genotyped donors, 65% to 90% fell in the genetic ancestry cluster associated with self-reported Caucasian donors. The study aimed to test whether signatures of past pathogen exposure could be identified by cataloging public T cell receptors. The study profiled the T cell repertoires of 500 to 800 subjects by immunosequencing and related them to cytomegalovirus serostatus. Along with the approximately 620-subject first cohort, a separate validation cohort of approximately 110 different subjects was used. To predict cytomegalovirus infection status, the study brought together high-throughput TCR immunosequencing, statistical association of individual TCRs with disease status, and machine learning. A later analysis re-analyzed previously published TCR beta repertoires from roughly 630 donors and added high-resolution HLA genotyping to study TCR occurrence patterns. Rather than drawing on any new phenotypic data, the later analysis identified candidate immune exposures from TCR beta sequences and the way those sequences occurred across donors. In an earlier analysis of roughly 600 of the donors, high-throughput TCR beta sequencing was used to judge whether each TCR beta V gene segment behaved as functional or pseudogenic. Donor age, sex, ethnicity and CMV serostatus were compiled alongside the repertoire data. A later genetic analysis took genome-wide SNP genotypes for 398 of the 666 donors and used that subset as a discovery cohort. All discovery cohort repertoires had been generated on a single sequencing platform. HLA typing included class I and class II loci at four-digit resolution. The number of typed donors differed by locus: roughly 629-640 for A, B, C, DRB1 and DQB1; 500 to 550 for DQA1; 606 for DPA1; and around 490 for DPB1. Several DR-DQ haplotypes were treated as single units for association and clustering because of strong linkage in the cohort. Among around 400 genotyped donors of the cohort, an average of roughly 230,000 unique TCR beta nucleotide sequences was sequenced per donor, of which about 18% were non-productive. Findings and caveats that apply to the study as a whole: An association between a missense DCLRE1C variant and V-gene and J-gene trimming of TCR beta chains was found in a later genetic analysis and replicated in an independent cohort. Presence/absence analyses assumed roughly uniform sequencing depth across donors, an assumption that may not hold. Linkage disequilibrium might explain the correlated functional status among segregating V segments, but an unknown experimental factor could not be excluded. According to a later analysis, parvovirus B19, influenza, CMV and Epstein-Barr virus appeared linked to several top co-occurrence clusters. Over 15 rarely observed V segments, including chromosome 9 orphons, were excluded from the earlier analysis of several hundred of the donors because counts were too low. According to a later analysis, TCR association rates differed among HLA loci, with DRB1 alleles showing the most associated TCRs and HLA-C alleles showing the fewest. In an earlier analysis of about 600 of the donors, most TCR beta V segments appeared in productive rearrangements about 90% or about 30% of the time, broadly matching IMGT annotations. Most TCR sequences were seen in very few donors, while some public TCRs were found in many individuals. Because HLA typing was unavailable for some donors at each locus, only the typed subset was used in association tests. CMV serostatus was the only immune exposure information available for the cohort. A later genetic analysis reported fewer N-insertions in productive TCRs among donors in an Asian-associated ancestry cluster than the roughly 700-donor mean. A total of roughly 160 TCR beta chains were listed by the study as associated with cytomegalovirus. A cluster of highly shared sequence variants was judged likely to represent a technical artifact of the sequencing pipeline. Cytomegalovirus status was reported to be diagnosed by the classifier with high specificity and sensitivity in both the original and validation cohorts. Three of the identified cytomegalovirus-associated TCR beta chains were confirmed in vitro to be specific for cytomegalovirus antigens. A further reported finding was that TCR beta sequences accurately predicted the HLA-A and HLA-B alleles for most subjects in the first cohort. A later analysis found that most CMV-associated TCR beta chains appeared HLA-restricted, with HLA associations seemingly driven largely by CMV exposure. Some IMGT-functional V segments, including TRBV6-2 and TRBV6-3, could not be distinguished by the 87-base-pair reads and were therefore excluded. A later analysis found that HLA-associated TCR beta chains were more clonally expanded and had lower generation probabilities than equally common non-associated chains. Only TCR beta chains were sequenced in this cohort, and the absence of alpha or paired-chain data limited detectable features. Assigning TCR associations to individual alleles was difficult when HLA alleles, especially DR and DQ, strongly co-occurred. Specific HLA alleles were associated with 15,000 to 20,000 TCR beta sequences at a false discovery rate of 0.05 in a later analysis. According to the authors, the approach could potentially be generalized to other disease states and immunological phenotypes.

The library was produced with the immunoSEQ multiplex PCR assay. The multiplex PCR relied on a mix of 60 forward primers for TCR Vbeta segments and 13 reverse primers for TCR Jbeta segments. The CDR3 region of rearranged TCR beta genes was amplified from genomic DNA with a multiplex PCR assay. The amplified TCR beta libraries were sequenced on the Illumina HiSeq System as 87-base-pair reads. Concerning the study's data processing: In a later analysis, some 80 million unique TCR beta chains were counted across the roughly 610 repertoires, and about 10 million of these chains were shared by at least two donors. Raw reads were error-corrected and collapsed into unique sequences with a nearest-neighbor algorithm that merged closely related sequences to remove PCR and sequencing errors. V, D and J gene segments were assigned by aligning CDR3 sequences to IMGT reference sequences. Each retained sequence needed at least a six-nucleotide match to both a V gene segment and a J gene segment. Rearrangements were called productive when the CDR3 lacked stop codons and stayed in frame with V and J; all others were non-productive. Following IMGT convention, CDR3 was defined as the stretch from the second conserved V-encoded cysteine to the conserved J-encoded phenylalanine. In an earlier analysis of around 570 of the donors, sequences lacking an unambiguous match to a single V gene segment were excluded. An earlier analysis of almost 600 of the donors classified V segments as functional when productive rearrangements were above 56.7% and as segregating when the standard deviation between donors was above 5%. A statistical classification framework was built to diagnose cytomegalovirus status from the catalog of TCR beta chain sequences. In a later analysis, V and J genes were assigned by comparing TCR nucleotide sequences against IMGT/GENE-DB human TR gene sequences. A later analysis assigned CDR3 sequences and most-parsimonious VDJ recombination scenarios with the TCRdist pipeline. In a later analysis, each TCR beta chain was defined by its CDR3 amino acid sequence together with its V-gene family, and reads without a unique V-gene family were excluded. In a later analysis, some 600 highly shared, low-generation-probability nucleotide sequences were removed to address suspected cross-contamination and a sequencing artifact. For each public chain, a later analysis derived a clonal expansion index from normalized ranks of inferred template counts within each repertoire. In a later analysis, generation probabilities were computed using a VDJ recombination model fitted to out-of-frame rearrangements, and the results were checked against IGoR. In a later analysis, TCR-TCR, TCR-HLA and TCR-CMV co-occurrence was scored with hypergeometric tests, and a repertoire-size bias correction was applied to TCR pairs. False discovery rates were estimated in a later analysis by permuting HLA or CMV assignments 20 times. In a later analysis, co-occurring TCRs were grouped using DBSCAN, with TCRdist sequence similarity added in when clustering inside HLA-allele-positive subsets. Co-occurrence clustering excluded repertoires with fewer than 30,000 or more than 120,000 public chains, plus five with anomalous nucleotide sharing. TCRdb holds this immuneACCESS table with in-frame rearrangements only. Some clones are missing; in checked studies, unresolved V genes explain under half, and the rest has no known cause. That table gives V, J and clone size, and the DNA gave D and trimming. The sample contains approximately 140,000 clones, 63% of them found a single time. Approximately 6.5% of the sample lies in the top ten.

Comments on this clone: What this receptor recognizes is not known. The input lacks base qualities; no much larger clone sits a single base away.

The cohort consisted of fewer than 700 healthy bone marrow donors. At the time of sampling, all cohort members were nominally healthy, though unrecorded immune exposures were likely present. The donor tested CMV seropositive, placing the donor among the 290 or so seropositive members of the cohort. Each donor provided a peripheral blood sample, and peripheral blood mononuclear cells were used for TCR beta sequencing. Genomic DNA extraction from the blood cell samples was performed with the Qiagen DNeasy Blood Extraction Kit. At the junction V is shortened by 5 bases and J by 2 bases; bases outside the gene matches: 3. CDR1 MNHEY and CDR2 SMNVEV are derived from the germline V gene (reference sequence). Reading from cysteine to phenylalanine, the CDR3 counts 13 amino acids. The sequence is cut down to CDR3 DNA, 39 bases in frame from base 1.

The TCR originated in an older woman in good health and CMV-seropositive. The sequence joins TRBV27 to TRBJ2-7, with 7 junctional bases fitting TRBD2. The sequencing sample was made of PBMCs. The nucleotides are TGTGCCAGCAGTATCGCGGGAGCCTACGAGCAGTACTTC. It translates as CASSIAGAYEQYF.